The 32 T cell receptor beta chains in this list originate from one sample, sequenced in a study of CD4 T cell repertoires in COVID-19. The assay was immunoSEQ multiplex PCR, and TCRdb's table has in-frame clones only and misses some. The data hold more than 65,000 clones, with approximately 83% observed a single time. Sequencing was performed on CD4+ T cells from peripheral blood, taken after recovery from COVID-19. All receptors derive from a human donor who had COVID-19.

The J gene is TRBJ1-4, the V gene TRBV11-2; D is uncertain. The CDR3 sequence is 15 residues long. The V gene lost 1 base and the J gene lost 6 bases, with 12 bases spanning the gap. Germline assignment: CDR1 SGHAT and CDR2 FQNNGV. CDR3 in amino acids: CASSLGGVGYEKLFF. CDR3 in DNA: TGTGCCAGCAGCTTAGGAGGTGTGGGGTATGAAAAACTGTTTTTT.

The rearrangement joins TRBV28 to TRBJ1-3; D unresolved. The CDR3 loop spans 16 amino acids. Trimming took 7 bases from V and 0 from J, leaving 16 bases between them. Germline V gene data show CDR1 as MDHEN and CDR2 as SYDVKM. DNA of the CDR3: TGTGCCAGCAAGCAACTACAGACCGCCTCTGGAAACACCATATATTTT. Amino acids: CASKQLQTASGNTIYF.

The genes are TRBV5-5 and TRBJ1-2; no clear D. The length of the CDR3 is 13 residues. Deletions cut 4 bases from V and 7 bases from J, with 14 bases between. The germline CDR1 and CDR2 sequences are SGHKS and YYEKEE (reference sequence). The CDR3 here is CASSPGPGPGYTF. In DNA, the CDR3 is TGTGCCAGCAGCCCTGGGCCGGGCCCTGGCTACACCTTC. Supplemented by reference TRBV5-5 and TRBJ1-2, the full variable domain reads DAGVTQSPTHLIKTRGQQVTLRCSPISGHKSVSWYQQVLGQGPQFIFQYYEKEERGRGNFPDRFSARQFPNYSSELNVNALLLGDSALYLCASSPGPGPGYTFGSGTRLTVV.

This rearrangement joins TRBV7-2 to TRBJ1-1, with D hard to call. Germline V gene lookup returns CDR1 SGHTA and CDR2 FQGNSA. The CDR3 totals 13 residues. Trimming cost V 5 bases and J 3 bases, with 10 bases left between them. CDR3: CASSHGVDTEAFF. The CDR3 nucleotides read TGTGCCAGCAGCCACGGGGTCGACACTGAAGCTTTCTTT.

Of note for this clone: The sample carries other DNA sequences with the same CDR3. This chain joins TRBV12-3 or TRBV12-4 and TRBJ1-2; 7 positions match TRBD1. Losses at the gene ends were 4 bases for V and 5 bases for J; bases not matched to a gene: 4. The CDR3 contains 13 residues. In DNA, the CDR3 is TGTGCCAGCAGTTCAGGGGGGGGATATGGCTACACCTTC. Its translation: CASSSGGGYGYTF.

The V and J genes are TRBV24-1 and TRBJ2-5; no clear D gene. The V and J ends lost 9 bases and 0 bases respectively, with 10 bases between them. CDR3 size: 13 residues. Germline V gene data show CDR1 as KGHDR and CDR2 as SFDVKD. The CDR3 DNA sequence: TGTGCCACCCAACCGTGGGACCAAGAGACCCAGTACTTC. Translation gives CATQPWDQETQYF.

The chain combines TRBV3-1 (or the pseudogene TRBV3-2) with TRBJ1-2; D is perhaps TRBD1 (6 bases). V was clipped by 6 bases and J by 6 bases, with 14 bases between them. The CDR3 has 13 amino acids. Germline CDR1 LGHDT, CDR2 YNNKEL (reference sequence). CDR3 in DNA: TGTGCCAGCAGACCAACGGGGGCGGATGGCTACACCTTC. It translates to CASRPTGADGYTF.

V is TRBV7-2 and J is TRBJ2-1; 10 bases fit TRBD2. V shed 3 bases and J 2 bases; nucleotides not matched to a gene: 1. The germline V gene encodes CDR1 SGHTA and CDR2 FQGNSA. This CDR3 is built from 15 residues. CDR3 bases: TGTGCCAGCAGCTTTAGCGGGGGGCCCTACAATGAGCAGTTCTTC. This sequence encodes CASSFSGGPYNEQFF.

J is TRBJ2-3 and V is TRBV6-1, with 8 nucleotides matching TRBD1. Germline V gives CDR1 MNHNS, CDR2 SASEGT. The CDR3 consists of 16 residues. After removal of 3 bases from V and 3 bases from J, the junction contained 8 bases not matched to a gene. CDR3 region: CASSENHQGATDTQYF. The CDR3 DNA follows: TGTGCCAGCAGTGAGAACCACCAGGGGGCAACAGATACGCAGTATTTT.

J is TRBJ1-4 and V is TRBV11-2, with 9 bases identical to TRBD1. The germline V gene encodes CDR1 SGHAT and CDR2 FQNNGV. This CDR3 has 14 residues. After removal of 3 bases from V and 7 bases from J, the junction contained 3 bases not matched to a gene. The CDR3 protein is CASSLGQGSEKLFF. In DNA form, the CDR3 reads TGTGCCAGCAGCTTGGGACAGGGTTCTGAAAAACTGTTTTTT.

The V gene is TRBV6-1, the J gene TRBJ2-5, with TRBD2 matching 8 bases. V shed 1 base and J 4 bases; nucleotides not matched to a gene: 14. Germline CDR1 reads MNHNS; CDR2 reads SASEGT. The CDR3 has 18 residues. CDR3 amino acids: CASSEGARGLAGGETQYF. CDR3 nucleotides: TGTGCCAGCAGTGAAGGGGCCCGGGGGCTTGCGGGAGGAGAGACCCAGTACTTC.

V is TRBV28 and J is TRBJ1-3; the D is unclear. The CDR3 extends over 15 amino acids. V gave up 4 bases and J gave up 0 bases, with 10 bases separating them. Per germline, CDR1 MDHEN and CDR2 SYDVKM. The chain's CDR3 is CASSSAGFSGNTIYF. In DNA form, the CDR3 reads TGTGCCAGCAGTTCCGCGGGTTTCTCTGGAAACACCATATATTTT.

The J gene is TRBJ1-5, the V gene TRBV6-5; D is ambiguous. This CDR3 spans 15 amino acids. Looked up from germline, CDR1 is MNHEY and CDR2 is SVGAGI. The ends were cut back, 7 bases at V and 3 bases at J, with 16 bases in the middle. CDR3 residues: CASNSVETPNQPQHF. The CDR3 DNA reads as TGTGCCAGCAACTCGGTCGAGACCCCCAATCAGCCCCAGCATTTT.

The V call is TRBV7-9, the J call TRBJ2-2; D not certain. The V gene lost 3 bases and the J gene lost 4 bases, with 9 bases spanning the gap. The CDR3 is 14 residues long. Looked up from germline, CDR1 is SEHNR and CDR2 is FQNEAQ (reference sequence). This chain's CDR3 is CASSFSPLTGELFF. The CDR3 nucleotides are TGTGCCAGCAGCTTTTCACCCCTCACCGGGGAGCTGTTTTTT.

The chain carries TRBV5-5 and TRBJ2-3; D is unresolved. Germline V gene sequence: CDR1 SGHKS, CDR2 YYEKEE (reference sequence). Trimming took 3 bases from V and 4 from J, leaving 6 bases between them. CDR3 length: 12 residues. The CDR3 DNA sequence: TGTGCCAGCAGCTCCTACGCAGATACGCAGTATTTT. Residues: CASSSYADTQYF.

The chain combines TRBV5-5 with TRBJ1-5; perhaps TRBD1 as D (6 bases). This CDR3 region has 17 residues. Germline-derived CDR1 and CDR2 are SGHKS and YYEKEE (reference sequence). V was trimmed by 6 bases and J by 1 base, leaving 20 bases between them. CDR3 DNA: TGTGCCAGCACCTCCGACGGGGCAGGGGTGAGCAATCAGCCCCAGCATTTT. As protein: CASTSDGAGVSNQPQHF.

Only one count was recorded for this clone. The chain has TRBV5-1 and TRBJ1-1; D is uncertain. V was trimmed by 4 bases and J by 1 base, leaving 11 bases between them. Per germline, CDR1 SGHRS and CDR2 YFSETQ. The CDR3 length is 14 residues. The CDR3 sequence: CASSPGSQNTEAFF. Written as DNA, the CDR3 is TGCGCCAGCAGCCCTGGGTCCCAGAACACTGAAGCTTTCTTT.

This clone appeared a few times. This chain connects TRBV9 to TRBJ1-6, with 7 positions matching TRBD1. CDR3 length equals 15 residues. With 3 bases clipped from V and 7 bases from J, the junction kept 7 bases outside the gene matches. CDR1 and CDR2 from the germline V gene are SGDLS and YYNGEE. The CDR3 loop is CASSETGTENSPLHF. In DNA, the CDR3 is TGTGCCAGCAGCGAAACCGGGACAGAGAATTCACCCCTCCACTTT. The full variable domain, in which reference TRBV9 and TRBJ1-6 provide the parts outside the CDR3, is DSGVTQTPKHLITATGQRVTLRCSPRSGDLSVYWYQQSLDQGLQFLIQYYNGEERAKGNILERFSAQQFPDLHSELNLSSLELGDSALYFCASSETGTENSPLHFGNGTRLTVT.

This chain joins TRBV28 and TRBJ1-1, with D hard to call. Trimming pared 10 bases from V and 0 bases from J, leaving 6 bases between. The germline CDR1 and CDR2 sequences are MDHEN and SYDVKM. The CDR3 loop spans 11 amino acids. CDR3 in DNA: TGTGCCACCGTAATGAACACTGAAGCTTTCTTT. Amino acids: CATVMNTEAFF.

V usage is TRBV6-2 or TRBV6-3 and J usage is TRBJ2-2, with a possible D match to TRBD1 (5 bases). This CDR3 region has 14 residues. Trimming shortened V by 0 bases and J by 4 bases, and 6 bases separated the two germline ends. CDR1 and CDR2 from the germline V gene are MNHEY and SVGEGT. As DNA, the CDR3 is TGTGCCAGCAGTTACTCGACAGCCACCGGGGAGCTGTTTTTT. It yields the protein CASSYSTATGELFF.

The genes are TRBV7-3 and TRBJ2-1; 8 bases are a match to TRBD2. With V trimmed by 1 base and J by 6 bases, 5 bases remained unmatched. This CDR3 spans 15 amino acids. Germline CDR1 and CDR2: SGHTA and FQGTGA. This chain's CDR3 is CASSLMGGGLNEQFF. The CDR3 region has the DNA TGTGCCAGCAGCTTAATGGGCGGGGGGCTCAATGAGCAGTTCTTC.

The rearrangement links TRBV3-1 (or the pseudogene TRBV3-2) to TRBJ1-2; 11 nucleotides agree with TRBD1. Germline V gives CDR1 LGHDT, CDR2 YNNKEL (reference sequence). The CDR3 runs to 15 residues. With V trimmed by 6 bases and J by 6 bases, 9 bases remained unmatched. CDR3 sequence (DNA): TGTGCCAGCAGGCCTCGCGGGACAGGGGGTGATGGCTACACCTTC. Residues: CASRPRGTGGDGYTF.

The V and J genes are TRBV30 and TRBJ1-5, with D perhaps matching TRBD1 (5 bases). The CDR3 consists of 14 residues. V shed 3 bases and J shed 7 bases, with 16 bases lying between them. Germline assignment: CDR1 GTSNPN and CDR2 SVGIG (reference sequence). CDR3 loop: CAWSRIGGEQPQHF. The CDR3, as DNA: TGTGCCTGGAGCCGGATTGGGGGGGAACAGCCCCAGCATTTT.

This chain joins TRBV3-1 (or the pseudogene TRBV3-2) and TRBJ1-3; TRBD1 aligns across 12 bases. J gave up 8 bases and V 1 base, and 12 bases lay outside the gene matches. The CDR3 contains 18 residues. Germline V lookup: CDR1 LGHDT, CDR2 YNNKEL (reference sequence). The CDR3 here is CASSQAGTGGSSGDTIYF. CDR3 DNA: TGTGCCAGCAGCCAAGCCGGGACAGGGGGCTCCTCCGGAGACACCATATATTTT.

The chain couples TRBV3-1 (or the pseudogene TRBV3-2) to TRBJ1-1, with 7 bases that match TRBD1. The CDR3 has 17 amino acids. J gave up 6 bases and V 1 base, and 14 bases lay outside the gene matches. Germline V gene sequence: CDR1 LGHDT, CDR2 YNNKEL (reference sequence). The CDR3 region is CASSQVGNQGGIAEAFF. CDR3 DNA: TGTGCCAGCAGCCAAGTAGGAAACCAGGGGGGCATCGCTGAAGCTTTCTTT.

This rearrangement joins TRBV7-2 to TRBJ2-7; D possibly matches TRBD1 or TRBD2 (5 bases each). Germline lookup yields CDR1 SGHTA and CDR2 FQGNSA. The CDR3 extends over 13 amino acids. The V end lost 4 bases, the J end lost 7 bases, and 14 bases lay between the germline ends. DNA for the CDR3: TGTGCCAGCAGCTCGACCGGGACGTGGGAGCAGTACTTC. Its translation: CASSSTGTWEQYF.

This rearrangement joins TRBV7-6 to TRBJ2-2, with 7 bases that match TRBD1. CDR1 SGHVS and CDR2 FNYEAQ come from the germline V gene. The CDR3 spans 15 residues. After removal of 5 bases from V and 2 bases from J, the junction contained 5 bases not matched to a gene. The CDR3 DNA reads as TGTGCCAGCAGCCTTCGGACAGGCAACACCGGGGAGCTGTTTTTT. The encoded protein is CASSLRTGNTGELFF.

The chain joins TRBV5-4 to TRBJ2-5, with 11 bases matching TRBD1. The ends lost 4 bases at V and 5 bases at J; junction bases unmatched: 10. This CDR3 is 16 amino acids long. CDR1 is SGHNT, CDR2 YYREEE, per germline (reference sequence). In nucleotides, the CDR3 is TGTGCCAGCAGCCCGGACCGGACAGGGGGCTGGGAGACCCAGTACTTC. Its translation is CASSPDRTGGWETQYF.

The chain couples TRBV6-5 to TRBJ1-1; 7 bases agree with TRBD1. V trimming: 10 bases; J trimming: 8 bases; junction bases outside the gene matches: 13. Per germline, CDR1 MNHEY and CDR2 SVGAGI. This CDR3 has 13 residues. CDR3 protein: CATSRQGLNEAFF. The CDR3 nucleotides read TGTGCCACCTCGAGACAGGGCCTGAACGAAGCTTTCTTT.

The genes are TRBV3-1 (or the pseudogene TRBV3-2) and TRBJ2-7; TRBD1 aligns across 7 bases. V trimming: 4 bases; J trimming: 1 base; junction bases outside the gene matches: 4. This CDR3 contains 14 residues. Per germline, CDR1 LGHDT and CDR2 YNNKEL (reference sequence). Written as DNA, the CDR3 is TGTGCCAGCAGCCCGGGACAGCTGTCCTACGAGCAGTACTTC. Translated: CASSPGQLSYEQYF.

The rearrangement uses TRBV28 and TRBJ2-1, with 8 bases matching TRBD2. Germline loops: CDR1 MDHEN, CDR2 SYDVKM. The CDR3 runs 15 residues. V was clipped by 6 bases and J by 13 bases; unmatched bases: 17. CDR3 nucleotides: TGTGCCAGCAGCTATAGCGGGATGGGAGGAGGTTTCCAGTTCTTC. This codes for CASSYSGMGGGFQFF.

CDR3 residues: CASSIDHRAVSYEQYF. DNA of the CDR3: TGTGCCAGTAGTATAGATCATCGGGCAGTCTCCTACGAGCAGTACTTC. The chain combines TRBV19 with TRBJ2-7; D uncertain. Deletions cut 0 bases from V and 0 bases from J, with 12 bases between. Looked up from germline, CDR1 is LNHDA and CDR2 is SQIVND (reference sequence). This CDR3 is 16 amino acids long. Looking up the rest from reference TRBV19 and TRBJ2-7 gives the full variable domain: DGGITQSPKYLFRKEGQNVTLSCEQNLNHDAMYWYRQDPGQGLRLIYYSQIVNDFQKGDIAEGYSVSREKKESFPLTVTSAQKNPTAFYLCASSIDHRAVSYEQYFGPGTRLTVT.